The source of this T cell receptor beta chain is a study of HIV-infected patients and healthy controls. Findings of the study overall: HIV-infected repertoires had significantly higher mean Gini indices than controls, possibly reflecting oligoclonality. Comparisons were complicated because patients and controls had unequal numbers of distinct sequences.

Reverse transcription used 450 to 650 ng RNA and constant-region primers for alpha and beta. Using multiplexing indices, alpha and beta chain libraries were generated apart by chain-specific third strand synthesis. From the 5' RACE reads, TCRdb called clonotypes with MiXCR, one entry per CDR3 protein. The data contain 15,000 to 20,000 distinct CDR3 sequences, about 8.5% of them seen just once; the ten biggest clones take up around 20%. The CDR3 covers 14 residues. Germline CDR1 is LNHNV and CDR2 is YYDKDF (reference sequence). Trimming took off 2 bases at V and 2 bases at J, with 9 bases between the two ends. This clonotype was recorded at least ten times. Antigen unknown. Antiretroviral therapy had run roughly three months, about 14 weeks, before follow-up blood collection. No cell fractionation was done, so the repertoire covers all unsorted peripheral blood T cells.

The V and J genes are TRBV15 and TRBJ1-2; a possible D gene is TRBD1 (6 bases). Sequencing was performed on blood, taken during antiretroviral therapy. This clonotype was obtained from an adult with HIV infection. This CDR3 is CATSRPQGNYGYTF. The CDR3 nucleotides read TGTGCCACCAGCAGACCTCAGGGGAACTATGGCTACACCTTC.